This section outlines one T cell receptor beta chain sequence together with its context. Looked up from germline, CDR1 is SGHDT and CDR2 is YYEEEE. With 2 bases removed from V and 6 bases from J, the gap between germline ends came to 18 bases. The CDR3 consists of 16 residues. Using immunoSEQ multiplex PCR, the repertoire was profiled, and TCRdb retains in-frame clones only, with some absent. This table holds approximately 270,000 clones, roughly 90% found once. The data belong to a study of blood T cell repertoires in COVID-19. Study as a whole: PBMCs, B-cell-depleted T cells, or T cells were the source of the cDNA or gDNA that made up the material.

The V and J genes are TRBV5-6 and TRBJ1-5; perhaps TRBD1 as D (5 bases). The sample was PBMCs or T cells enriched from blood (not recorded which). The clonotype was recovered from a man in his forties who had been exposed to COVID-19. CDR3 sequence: CASSFSGEGRRQPQHF. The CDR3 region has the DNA TGTGCCAGCAGCTTCTCGGGGGAGGGTCGGCGTCAGCCCCAGCATTTT.